This entry lists 2 T cell receptor beta chains sequenced from one sample in a study of cytomegalovirus exposure and HLA in healthy donors. A multiplex PCR was run with 60 Vbeta primers and 13 Jbeta primers. The repertoire was sequenced with immunoSEQ multiplex PCR; TCRdb's copy has only in-frame clones and lacks some. The data contain some 99,000 clones, 81% of them singletons. Sequencing input: PBMCs. The receptors come from a woman aged 25 to 39 in good health and CMV-seronegative.

The gene calls are TRBV7-2 and TRBJ2-7, with 8 positions matching TRBD1. J was trimmed by 4 bases and V by 5 bases; bases with no gene match: 7. The CDR3 runs 14 residues. Germline V gives CDR1 SGHTA, CDR2 FQGNSA. CDR3: CASSRPGQEYEQYF. The CDR3 DNA reads as TGTGCCAGCAGCCGACCGGGACAGGAGTACGAGCAGTACTTC. Complete variable domain (other parts from reference TRBV7-2 and TRBJ2-7): GAGVSQSPSNKVTEKGKDVELRCDPISGHTALYWYRQSLGQGLEFLIYFQGNSAPDKSGLPSDRFSAERTGGSVSTLTIQRTQQEDSAVYLCASSRPGQEYEQYFGPGTRLTVT.

This rearrangement joins TRBV9 to TRBJ1-2; 7 positions match TRBD1. The length of the CDR3 is 16 residues. Trimming cost V 5 bases and J 3 bases; bases outside gene matches: 13. Germline V gene sequence: CDR1 SGDLS, CDR2 YYNGEE. The CDR3 DNA reads as TGTGCCAGCAGTTTTGCTACTAGGGGGCCGGACTATGGCTACACCTTC. Protein sequence: CASSFATRGPDYGYTF.